The 2 T cell receptor beta chains given below trace back to one sample, sequenced in a study of Ad26.COV2.S vaccination and SARS-CoV-2 variants. Profiling relied on immunoSEQ multiplex PCR, and the TCRdb table lists in-frame clones only, not all of them. The top ten clones hold about 4.6% of a sample with roughly 300,000 clones, around 89% of them seen once. Treatment meaning: some 20 received Ad26.COV2.S at low or high dose, single or two shots; 5 received placebo; per-sample allocation not given. After the first vaccine or placebo injection, samples were drawn on day 63. This material consisted of peripheral blood, taken in a trial of Ad26.COV2.S vaccine versus placebo. The receptors were gathered from a person aged 18 to 59 who received the Ad26.COV2.S COVID-19 vaccine or a placebo.

The J gene is TRBJ2-7, the V gene TRBV7-8, with D unresolved. CDR3 size: 14 residues. The germline V gene encodes CDR1 SGHVS and CDR2 FQNEAQ. V lost 1 base and J 2 bases, leaving 9 bases between the germline ends. This CDR3 is CASSLVRSTYEQYF. The DNA of the CDR3 is TGTGCCAGCAGCTTAGTACGGTCGACCTACGAGCAGTACTTC.

The rearrangement uses TRBV18 and TRBJ2-7; D tentatively fits TRBD1 or TRBD2 (6 bases each). The CDR3 has 14 amino acids. Germline V gives CDR1 KGHSH, CDR2 LQKENI. V was trimmed by 0 bases and J by 4 bases, leaving 10 bases between them. CDR3: CASSPPRGGYEQYF. The CDR3 coding sequence is TGTGCCAGCTCACCACCCAGGGGAGGTTACGAGCAGTACTTC.